These T cell receptor beta chains were read from a single sample in a study of regulatory T cells in long-lasting Graves disease. MiXCR was run by TCRdb on the multiplex PCR reads, yielding one entry per CDR3 protein. This table holds 650,000 to 700,000 distinct CDR3 sequences, roughly 30% found once. The material sequenced was peripheral blood mononuclear cells (PBMCs), taken when the disease was refractory, from a patient treated with antithyroid drugs. The receptors were sampled from a female donor with Graves disease. The CDR3 runs from the conserved cysteine through the conserved F or W. D genes are given only for firm matches. Rows may omit the clone size; those that give it use once, few, many or a size class.

TRBJ2-7 TRBD2 TRBV11-2 many CASSFAGGAYEQYF TGTGCCAGCAGCTTTGCGGGAGGGGCCTACGAGCAGTACTTC
TRBJ1-4 NA TRBV6-5 few CASSWGLGEKLFF TGTGCCAGCAGTTGGGGGCTCGGTGAAAAACTGTTTTTT
TRBJ1-2 NA TRBV6-1 NA CASSDFLAKLNYGYTF TGTGCCAGCAGTGACTTCTTGGCCAAACTTAACTATGGCTACACCTTC
TRBJ2-1 TRBD2 TRBV4-2 NA CASSPILAGVENEQFF TGTGCCAGCAGCCCCATTCTAGCGGGAGTGGAGAATGAGCAGTTCTTC
TRBJ2-7 TRBD2 TRBV12-5 NA CASGSRTAGGEQYF TGTGCTAGTGGTTCCCGGACCGCCGGGGGGGAGCAGTACTTC
TRBJ2-7 TRBD1 TRBV30 few CAWGRQGAYEQYF TGTGCCTGGGGTAGACAGGGGGCATACGAGCAGTACTTC
TRBJ1-3 NA TRBV25-1 NA CASGRGGGNTIYF TGTGCCAGCGGGAGGGGCGGTGGAAACACCATATATTTT
TRBJ2-7 NA TRBV2 many CAQGGAGRDSYEQYF TGTGCCCAGGGGGGCGCAGGCCGGGATTCCTACGAGCAGTACTTC
TRBJ1-1 NA TRBV12-3/TRBV12-4 NA CASTEQGHDTEAFF TGTGCCAGCACCGAACAGGGCCATGACACTGAAGCTTTCTTT
TRBJ1-2 TRBD1 TRBV6-1 NA CASSEPGQGIYGYTF TGTGCCAGCAGCGAACCAGGACAGGGAATCTATGGCTACACCTTC
TRBJ2-7 NA TRBV7-2 NA CTSSLDSGYEQYF TGTACCAGCAGCCTAGACAGCGGCTACGAGCAGTACTTC
TRBJ1-4 NA TRBV3-1 NA CASSHINEKLFF TGTGCCAGCAGCCATATTAATGAAAAACTGTTTTTT
TRBJ1-4 TRBD1 TRBV7-9 NA CASSHGDREYRKLFF TGTGCCAGCAGTCACGGGGACAGGGAGTATAGAAAACTGTTTTTT
TRBJ2-7 TRBD2 TRBV6-1 many CASSALAGVAGYEQYF TGTGCCAGCAGTGCGCTAGCGGGAGTTGCGGGTTACGAGCAGTACTTC
TRBJ1-2 NA TRBV28 many CATLAGGYTF TGTGCCACACTTGCGGGGGGCTACACCTTC
TRBJ2-1 NA TRBV20-1 NA CSASYSRGSYNEQFF TGCAGTGCTAGTTACAGTCGAGGCTCCTACAATGAGCAGTTCTTC
TRBJ2-2 TRBD2 TRBV7-3 few CASSLVPASGSAGELFF TGTGCCAGCAGCTTAGTTCCGGCTAGCGGGAGCGCCGGGGAGCTGTTTTTT
TRBJ1-1 NA TRBV30 NA CAWSYPSNTEAFF TGTGCCTGGAGTTACCCTTCGAACACTGAAGCTTTCTTT
TRBJ1-6 TRBD1 TRBV6-1 NA CASSGTGLLGSPLHF TGTGCCAGCAGTGGGACAGGGTTATTGGGTTCACCCCTCCACTTT
TRBJ1-1 NA TRBV6-2/TRBV6-3 NA CAGSYDDRGAEAFF TGTGCCGGCAGTTACGACGACAGAGGGGCTGAAGCTTTCTTT
TRBJ1-1 NA TRBV28 NA CASSLTRGAGDTEAFF TGTGCCAGCTCCCTCACTCGGGGAGCGGGGGATACTGAAGCTTTCTTT
TRBJ2-4 NA TRBV28 NA CASSLYSNPAKNIQYF TGTGCCAGCAGTTTATATAGCAACCCAGCCAAAAACATTCAGTACTTC